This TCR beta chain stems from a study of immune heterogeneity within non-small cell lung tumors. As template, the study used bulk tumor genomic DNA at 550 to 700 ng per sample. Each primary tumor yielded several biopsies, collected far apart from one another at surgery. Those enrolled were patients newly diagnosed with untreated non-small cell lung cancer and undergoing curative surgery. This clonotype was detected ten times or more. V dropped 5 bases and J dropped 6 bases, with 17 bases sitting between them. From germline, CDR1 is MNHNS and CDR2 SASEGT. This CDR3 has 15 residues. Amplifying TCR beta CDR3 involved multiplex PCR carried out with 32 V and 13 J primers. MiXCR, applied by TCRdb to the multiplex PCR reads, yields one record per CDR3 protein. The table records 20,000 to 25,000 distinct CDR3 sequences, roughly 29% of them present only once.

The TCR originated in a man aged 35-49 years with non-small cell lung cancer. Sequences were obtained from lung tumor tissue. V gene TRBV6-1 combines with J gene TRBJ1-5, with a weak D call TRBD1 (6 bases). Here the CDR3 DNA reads TGTGCCAGCAGTCATGCCGGGGGCAATAGTCAGCCCCAGCATTTT. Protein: CASSHAGGNSQPQHF.